A selection of T cell receptor beta chains follows, all from one sample in a study of human T cells and chemical hapten exposure. Each CDR3 protein gets one entry after TCRdb re-called the RACE reads with MiXCR. The sample comprises roughly 380,000 distinct CDR3 sequences, about 6.9% of which are singletons, and about 5.4% rests with the top ten. Material: whole blood, obtained in connection with sensitization to the hapten diphenylcyclopropenone (DPC). These TCRs come from a woman between 18 and 30 years old with alopecia areata. Some clones in this sample may be carry-over from other donors' samples. Both conserved end residues are part of each CDR3. The D gene is left open where the match is weak. Expanded clones get a size class; other rows say once, few or many, or leave the size out.

cdr3_nt	cdr3_aa	v_call	j_call	clone_size	d_call
TGTGCCACGCTAGCGGGGGCCAGCACAGATACGCAGTATTTT	CATLAGASTDTQYF	TRBV5-4	TRBJ2-3	few	TRBD2
TGTGCCAGCAGCCAAGATGTGAGCGGGGGGCCCGATACGCAGTATTTT	CASSQDVSGGPDTQYF	TRBV4-2	TRBJ2-3	NA	TRBD2
TGTGCCAGCAGCTTACAAGGACAGGGAACCTATGGCTACACCTTC	CASSLQGQGTYGYTF	TRBV13	TRBJ1-2	NA	TRBD1
TGTGCCAGCAAGGGGACAGCCGGTCCCTATGGCTACACCTTC	CASKGTAGPYGYTF	TRBV28	TRBJ1-2	many	TRBD1
TGCGCCAGCAGCTCCAGCGGGGGGGCAACGGAGACCCAGTACTTC	CASSSSGGATETQYF	TRBV5-1	TRBJ2-5	many	TRBD2
TGTGCTAGCAGCCTGCGGCGGGGAGATACGCAGTATTTT	CASSLRRGDTQYF	TRBV7-7	TRBJ2-3	few	NA
TGCAGTGCCCCCAGGCAGAGGAACACTGAAGCTTTCTTT	CSAPRQRNTEAFF	TRBV20-1	TRBJ1-1	NA	NA
TGTGCCAGCAGCTTGAGGGGGCCCAACGTCCTGACTTTC	CASSLRGPNVLTF	TRBV5-6	TRBJ2-6	NA	TRBD1
TGCAGCGTTGAACCACAGGGGGGCTACGAGCAGTACTTC	CSVEPQGGYEQYF	TRBV29-1	TRBJ2-7	many	TRBD1
TGTGCCATCTCCCCGGGACAGGGGGTTAACACCGGGGAGCTGTTTTTT	CAISPGQGVNTGELFF	TRBV10-3	TRBJ2-2	NA	TRBD1
TGTGCCATCGAATCATGGGGTTCCTCTAACTATGGCTACACCTTC	CAIESWGSSNYGYTF	TRBV6-1	TRBJ1-2	few	NA
TGTGCCAGCAGCCCGTGGCGGGGGGCAGGCGGTGAAAAACTGTTTTTT	CASSPWRGAGGEKLFF	TRBV7-9	TRBJ1-4	many	NA
TGTGCCAGCAGCCAAGGTCCCAACAGGGCAGTGGATGAGCAGTTCTTC	CASSQGPNRAVDEQFF	TRBV4-2	TRBJ2-1	NA	NA
TGTGCCAGCAGCCTAGACAGGGTAAACGGTCAGCCCCAGCATTTT	CASSLDRVNGQPQHF	TRBV7-9	TRBJ1-5	many	TRBD1
TGTGCCAGCAGTTTATGGGAGGTCGGGGCCCTCCACTTT	CASSLWEVGALHF	TRBV12-3/TRBV12-4	TRBJ1-6	many	NA
TGTGCCAGCAGCCAGGAAGCTTTGGGACAGACCTATGGCTACACCTTC	CASSQEALGQTYGYTF	TRBV3-1	TRBJ1-2	few	TRBD1
TGTGCCAGCAGCCCGCGCCCCCATTTGGCGGATCTTTTCTACGAGCAGTACTTC	CASSPRPHLADLFYEQYF	TRBV9	TRBJ2-7	NA	NA
TGTGCCAGCAGCGTAGGTGTCTCTGGAAACACCATATATTTT	CASSVGVSGNTIYF	TRBV9	TRBJ1-3	many	NA
TGTGCCAGCAGTTCCTCAGGGGGTGCGGGCAATCAGCCCCAGCATTTT	CASSSSGGAGNQPQHF	TRBV28	TRBJ1-5	many	TRBD1
TGTGCCAGCAGTTACTCGATAAGTGGTAGCCACCGCGGCGTAAAGACCCAGTACTTC	CASSYSISGSHRGVKTQYF	TRBV6-2/TRBV6-3	TRBJ2-5	few	NA
TGCGCCAGCAGCCAAGAGCAGGGCAACGAAAAACTGTTTTTT	CASSQEQGNEKLFF	TRBV4-3	TRBJ1-4	NA	NA
TGTGCCAGCAGCCCATCCCTCTCAGAGGGGGCCAACGTCCTGACTTTC	CASSPSLSEGANVLTF	TRBV3-1	TRBJ2-6	many	NA
TGCAGTGCTAGCAGGAGGGCTCGAAATCCCAATCAGCCCCAGCATTTT	CSASRRARNPNQPQHF	TRBV20-1	TRBJ1-5	few	NA